A selection of T cell receptor beta chains follows, all from one sample in a study of T-cell memory formation after mild COVID-19. TCRdb re-analysed the 5' RACE reads in MiXCR, keeping a single row per CDR3 protein. The data show a few hundred thousand distinct CDR3 sequences, approximately 15% seen once. The sequenced sample was PBMCs or a T cell subset sorted from them (not recorded which). The origin of the receptors is a man between 18 and 35 years old who had mild COVID-19 (a few samples of this study predate the infection). Cell type and time point are not known. Each CDR3 is given with its conserved first and last residue. The D gene is left open where the match is weak. Part of the rows lack a size; the others show once, few, many or a class for expanded clones.

TRBD2 | TRBJ2-3 | TRBV5-1 | many | TGCGCCAGCAGCTTAGGACTAGCGGGGAGTTCGGATACGCAGTATTTT | CASSLGLAGSSDTQYF
- | TRBJ2-1 | TRBV12-3/TRBV12-4 | once | TGTGCCAGCAGTTCATCTGTGGAGCAGTTCTTC | CASSSSVEQFF
- | TRBJ2-7 | TRBV9 | - | TGTGCCAGCAGCGTAGCTGGAGGGGGGGTTTACGAGCAGTACTTC | CASSVAGGGVYEQYF
- | TRBJ1-1 | TRBV7-9 | - | TGTGCCAGCAGCTTAGTTTCAAGGGCAGATAACACTGAAGCTTTCTTT | CASSLVSRADNTEAFF
TRBD1 | TRBJ1-2 | TRBV18 | many | TGTGCCAGCTCACCGCCGGGACAGGCTTTGAGCTACACCTTC | CASSPPGQALSYTF
- | TRBJ1-1 | TRBV20-1 | few | TGCAGTGCTAGAGATTGGGCCAGGGTTGACACTGAAGCTTTCTTT | CSARDWARVDTEAFF
- | TRBJ2-1 | TRBV24-1 | few | TGTGCCACCAGTGATGCTCGGGGCTACAATGAGCAGTTCTTC | CATSDARGYNEQFF
- | TRBJ2-1 | TRBV5-4 | - | TGTGCCAGCAGCTTGTACAGCCTGTGCGGCGATGAGCAGTTCTTC | CASSLYSLCGDEQFF
- | TRBJ2-1 | TRBV3-1 | - | TGTGCCAGCAGAAGGACGGACTACAATGAGCAGTTCTTC | CASRRTDYNEQFF
TRBD2 | TRBJ2-1 | TRBV7-3 | few | TGTGCCAGCAGCTTAACGGCCAAAACTAGCGGGGGGGCTGGTGAGCAGTTCTTC | CASSLTAKTSGGAGEQFF
TRBD1 | TRBJ1-1 | TRBV6-5 | many | TGTGCCAGCAGACAGGGACAGGGGGCCGGAGCTTTCTTT | CASRQGQGAGAFF
- | TRBJ1-1 | TRBV28 | - | TGTGCCAGCAGTTTATTGGGGGTCGTAGCTTTCTTT | CASSLLGVVAFF
TRBD1 | TRBJ2-2 | TRBV10-3 | - | TGTGCCATCGGGACAGGGAACACCGGGGAGCTGTTTTTT | CAIGTGNTGELFF
TRBD1 | TRBJ1-1 | TRBV7-9 | - | TGTGCCAGCAGCCCGGGACAGCACTTAGACACTGAAGCTTTCTTT | CASSPGQHLDTEAFF
- | TRBJ2-1 | TRBV12-3/TRBV12-4 | many | TGTGCCAGCAGTTTACGGGGGGCGTACGATGAGCAGTTCTTC | CASSLRGAYDEQFF
- | TRBJ2-3 | TRBV23-1 | - | TGCGCCAGCAGCCTTAGGAGTCCTAGCACAGATACGCAGTATTTT | CASSLRSPSTDTQYF
- | TRBJ2-7 | TRBV6-6 | few | TGTGCCAGCAGTTACTCTTGGGGCTACGAGCAGTACTTC | CASSYSWGYEQYF
TRBD1 | TRBJ2-7 | TRBV7-9 | few | TGTGCCAGCAGCTCGAGGGGGCGACAGGGAAGGTCCTACGAGCAGTACTTC | CASSSRGRQGRSYEQYF
TRBD2 | TRBJ2-2 | TRBV12-3/TRBV12-4 | many | TGTGCCAGCAGTTTAAGACCGAGACTAGCGACCTTACTTCCGAACACCGGGGAGCTGTTTTTT | CASSLRPRLATLLPNTGELFF
- | TRBJ2-3 | TRBV9 | few | TGTGCCAGCAGCGTAGAGGCTAGCGAGGATACGCAGTATTTT | CASSVEASEDTQYF
TRBD1 | TRBJ1-1 | TRBV12-3/TRBV12-4 | once | TGTGACAGCAGTTGGACAGGGAATGAAGCTTTCTTT | CDSSWTGNEAFF
- | TRBJ1-2 | TRBV7-9 | few | TGTGCCAGCAGCTTGCTGTGGACCGGGTCCGGCTACACCTTC | CASSLLWTGSGYTF
- | TRBJ2-2 | TRBV7-9 | few | TGTGCCAGCAGCTTCGTCGGCGGGGAGCTGTTTTTT | CASSFVGGELFF
TRBD1 | TRBJ1-4 | TRBV4-1 | few | TGCGCCAGCACGACTGGGGACAGCATTGAAAAACTGTTTTTT | CASTTGDSIEKLFF
TRBD2 | TRBJ2-3 | TRBV6-2/TRBV6-3 | few | TGTGCCAGCAGGAGACTAGCGATACAAGATACGCAGTATTTT | CASRRLAIQDTQYF
- | TRBJ1-1 | TRBV11-2 | - | TGTGCCAGCAGCTCCTGGGACATCTCGAACACTGAAGCTTTCTTT | CASSSWDISNTEAFF
TRBD2 | TRBJ2-3 | TRBV10-3 | - | TGTGCCATCAGTGAGTATGAGGCTAGCGGGGGATATACGCAGTATTTT | CAISEYEASGGYTQYF
- | TRBJ2-6 | TRBV6-5 | few | TGTGCCAGCAGTTGGGACCTTTACTCTGGGGCCAACGTCCTGACTTTC | CASSWDLYSGANVLTF
- | TRBJ2-1 | TRBV24-1 | few | TGTGCCACCAGTGATTTTTCCGGCAGGGGTTCGGCTGAGCAGTTCTTC | CATSDFSGRGSAEQFF
TRBD1 | TRBJ1-1 | TRBV7-9 | many | TGTGCCAGCAGCTCACAGGGGCAAAAGGAAGAAGCTTTCTTT | CASSSQGQKEEAFF
- | TRBJ1-4 | TRBV6-5 | few | TGTGCCAGCAGACAGGGAAATGAAAAACTGTTTTTT | CASRQGNEKLFF
TRBD1 | TRBJ1-2 | TRBV9 | few | TGTGCCAGCAGCGTAGCGGGGACAGGCTATGGCTACACCTTC | CASSVAGTGYGYTF
- | TRBJ1-5 | TRBV7-4 | - | TGTGCCAGCGGTCGGGGCTCCCCCCGACCTTGGGGCAATCAGCCCCAGCATTTT | CASGRGSPRPWGNQPQHF
- | TRBJ1-5 | TRBV20-1 | - | TGCAGTGCTAGAGAGGGGGGCCAGCCCCAGCATTTT | CSAREGGQPQHF
- | TRBJ1-4 | TRBV5-1 | many | TGCGCCAGCAGCCCGGGGGGACTTAATGAAAAACTGTTTTTT | CASSPGGLNEKLFF
TRBD2 | TRBJ2-5 | TRBV9 | - | TGTGCCAGCAGCCCCAGCGGGGGGGCCATTGAGACCCAGTACTTC | CASSPSGGAIETQYF
TRBD2 | TRBJ2-3 | TRBV20-1 | few | TGCAGTGCTGGAAGGGGAGATAGCGGGGGAGGCACAGATACGCAGTATTTT | CSAGRGDSGGGTDTQYF
TRBD2 | TRBJ2-5 | TRBV4-2 | few | TGTGCCAGCAGCCGGGAGGGCTCCGTTGGTACCCAGTACTTC | CASSREGSVGTQYF
- | TRBJ2-2 | TRBV7-6 | once | TGTGCCAGCAGCTTTAGGGGGTTCCTAGCCCCAGAGCTCAACACCGGGGAGCTGTTTTTT | CASSFRGFLAPELNTGELFF
- | TRBJ2-1 | TRBV2 | - | TGTGCCAGCAGGGGTTTGGACTCCTACAATGAGCAGTTCTTC | CASRGLDSYNEQFF
- | TRBJ2-1 | TRBV11-2 | few | TGTGCCAGCAGCTTCTACGGGGAAGCCCCCTACAATGAGCAGTTCTTC | CASSFYGEAPYNEQFF
TRBD2 | TRBJ2-3 | TRBV7-2 | few | TGTGCCAGCAGCTTAGCGTTCGCTAGCGGGGCAGATACGCAGTATTTT | CASSLAFASGADTQYF
- | TRBJ2-3 | TRBV20-1 | few | TGCAGTGCTAAGACGGATACGCAGTATTTT | CSAKTDTQYF
TRBD1 | TRBJ1-5 | TRBV5-1 | - | TGCGCCAGCAGCCCGGATGGACAGGGCAATCAGCCCCAGCATTTT | CASSPDGQGNQPQHF